These 8 T cell receptor beta chains came from one sample sequenced in a study of Graves' ophthalmopathy and Graves' hyperthyroidism. RNA transcripts were the source from which TCR beta CDR3 regions were amplified. Investigators did first-round RT-PCR with HTBI primers, then second-round multiplex PCR. Using its own MiXCR run on the multiplex PCR reads, TCRdb lists one record per CDR3 protein. In the table there are 1 million to 1.3 million distinct CDR3 sequences, 35% to 40% of which are singletons. Sequencing was carried out using peripheral blood or thyroid tissue (not recorded which). All receptors come from an adult man with Graves' hyperthyroidism.

This clonotype was seen more than once but under ten times. The chain joins TRBV4-3 to TRBJ2-7; 7 nucleotides line up with TRBD1. V lost 3 bases, J lost 1 base, and 9 bases stayed unmatched. The CDR3 contains 16 residues. Germline CDR1 reads LGHNA; CDR2 reads YSLEER. The CDR3 nucleotides read TGCGCCAGCAGCCATTCAGGAACAGGGGAATCCTACGAGCAGTACTTC. It yields the protein CASSHSGTGESYEQYF.

Remarks on this clonotype: A read error may explain this, as a much larger clone is one base away. This rearrangement joins TRBV14 to TRBJ1-1; tentatively, D is TRBD1 (6 bases). The CDR3 has 14 residues. Germline CDR1 reads SGHDN; CDR2 reads FVKESK. The germline V and J ends were trimmed by 5 bases and 7 bases, with 17 bases remaining between them. This chain's CDR3 is CASSLETGFIEAFF. Written as DNA, the CDR3 is TGTGCCAGCAGCTTAGAAACAGGGTTCATTGAAGCTTTCTTT. Based on the CDR3 plus reference TRBV14 and TRBJ1-1, the full variable domain is EAGVTQFPSHSVIEKGQTVTLRCDPISGHDNLYWYRRVMGKEIKFLLHFVKESKQDESGMPNNRFLAERTGGTYSTLKVQPAELEDSGVYFCASSLETGFIEAFFGQGTRLTVV.

The V call is TRBV19, the J call TRBJ1-2, with TRBD1 as a possible D gene (5 bases). V gave up 4 bases and J gave up 7 bases, with 22 bases separating them. Germline V gene data show CDR1 as LNHDA and CDR2 as SQIVND (reference sequence). The CDR3 runs to 16 residues. This CDR3 is CASSNPPGASLGGYTF. The CDR3 nucleotides read TGTGCCAGTAGTAATCCCCCCGGGGCCAGCCTAGGTGGCTACACCTTC.

This clonotype appeared many times. This chain links TRBV14 with TRBJ1-2, with D uncertain. CDR1 is SGHDN, CDR2 FVKESK, per germline. The CDR3 runs 15 residues. V lost 2 bases, J lost 3 bases, and 13 bases lay in between. The CDR3: CASSQQPSVYYGYTF. The CDR3 region has the DNA TGTGCCAGCAGCCAACAGCCATCTGTCTACTATGGCTACACCTTC.

This clonotype showed up many times. V and J are TRBV20-1 and TRBJ1-6; possible D gene TRBD1, 5 bases. Per the germline V gene, CDR1 is DFQATT and CDR2 is SNEGSKA (reference sequence). The CDR3 has 14 amino acids. Between the trimmed V and J ends, which lost 6 bases and 8 bases, there was a span of 17 bases. The CDR3 DNA follows: TGCAGTGCAGTCCATGGGGGATTGGATTCACCCCTCCACTTT. It yields the protein CSAVHGGLDSPLHF.

This chain joins TRBV7-9 and TRBJ2-7; a possible D gene is TRBD2 (5 bases). V lost 6 bases and J lost 2, with 17 bases in between. The germline gives CDR1 SEHNR, CDR2 FQNEAQ (reference sequence). This CDR3 contains 15 residues. The CDR3 loop reads CASSSLWTGTYEQYF. The CDR3 DNA is TGTGCCAGCAGTTCACTTTGGACTGGAACCTACGAGCAGTACTTC.

This clonotype was observed at least ten times. The V gene is TRBV7-8, the J gene TRBJ1-1; no clear D gene. CDR1 SGHVS and CDR2 FQNEAQ come from the germline V gene. Between the trimmed V and J ends, which lost 1 base and 4 bases, there was a span of 7 bases. The CDR3 totals 13 residues. The DNA of the CDR3 is TGTGCCAGCAGCTTAGTTCGAACCACTGAAGCTTTCTTT. This sequence encodes CASSLVRTTEAFF. Based on the CDR3 plus reference TRBV7-8 and TRBJ1-1, the full variable domain is GAGVSQSPRYKVAKRGQDVALRCDPISGHVSLFWYQQALGQGPEFLTYFQNEAQLDKSGLPSDRFFAERPEGSVSTLKIQRTQQEDSAVYLCASSLVRTTEAFFGQGTRLTVV.

This clonotype has ten or more counts. This rearrangement joins TRBV20-1 to TRBJ1-4; D gene uncertain. Germline CDR1 is DFQATT and CDR2 is SNEGSKA (reference sequence). V lost 3 bases and J 16 bases, leaving 15 bases between the germline ends. The CDR3 length is 11 residues. For the CDR3, the DNA is TGCAGTGCTAGTCGGGCTACCCGACAGTTTTTT. Translation: CSASRATRQFF.